One and the same sample provided the 2 T cell receptor beta chains below, sequenced in a study of T-cell memory formation after mild COVID-19. TCRdb ran MiXCR on the 5' RACE reads and lists one entry per CDR3 protein. In the table there are hundreds of thousands of distinct CDR3 sequences, about 20% of which are singletons. Sequenced sample: PBMCs or a T cell subset sorted from them (not recorded which). These receptors were obtained from an adult woman who had mild COVID-19 (a few samples of this study predate the infection). Cell type and time point are not known.

The chain carries TRBV20-1 and TRBJ2-5; the D gene could be TRBD1 or TRBD2 (6 bases each). This CDR3 comprises 16 residues. Trimming cost V 3 bases and J 4 bases, with 21 bases left between them. Germline V CDR1 and CDR2: DFQATT, SNEGSKA (reference sequence). The CDR3 loop reads CSASLGGLGQTETQYF. The CDR3 bases are TGCAGTGCTAGTTTGGGAGGATTGGGACAAACAGAGACCCAGTACTTC.

This clonotype occurred many times. This chain uses TRBV5-1 with TRBJ2-7; maybe TRBD2 (6 bases). The V gene lost 1 base and the J gene lost 2 bases, with 13 bases spanning the gap. Germline V CDR1 and CDR2: SGHRS, YFSETQ. The CDR3 consists of 15 residues. The CDR3, as DNA: TGCGCCAGCAGCTTGATAGAGCGGGCCACCTACGAGCAGTACTTC. Protein product: CASSLIERATYEQYF.